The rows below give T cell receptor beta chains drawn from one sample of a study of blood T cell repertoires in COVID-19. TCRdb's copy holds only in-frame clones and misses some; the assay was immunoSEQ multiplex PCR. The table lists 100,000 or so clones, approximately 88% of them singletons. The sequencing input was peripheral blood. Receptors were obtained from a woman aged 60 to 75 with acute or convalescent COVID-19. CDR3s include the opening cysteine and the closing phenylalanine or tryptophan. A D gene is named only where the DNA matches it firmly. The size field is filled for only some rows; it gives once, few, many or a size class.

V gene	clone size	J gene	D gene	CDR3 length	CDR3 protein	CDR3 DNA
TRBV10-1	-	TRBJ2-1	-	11	CANPPPSAEFF	TGCGCCAACCCCCCCCCGAGCGCGGAGTTCTTC
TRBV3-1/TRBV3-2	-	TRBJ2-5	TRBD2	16	CASSQDLRGVQETQYF	TGTGCCAGCAGCCAAGACCTCCGGGGGGTCCAAGAGACCCAGTACTTC
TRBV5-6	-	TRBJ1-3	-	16	CASSLGLRGSGNTIYF	TGTGCCAGCAGTTTGGGGTTGCGGGGCTCTGGAAACACCATATATTTT
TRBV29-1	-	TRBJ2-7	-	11	CSGGGAYEQYF	TGCAGCGGCGGCGGGGCCTACGAGCAGTACTTC
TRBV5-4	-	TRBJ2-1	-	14	CASSLGDRNNEQFF	TGTGCCAGCAGCTTGGGAGACAGAAACAATGAGCAGTTCTTC
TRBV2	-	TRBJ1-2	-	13	CASRRIRLYGYTF	TGTGCCAGCAGACGAATTCGACTGTATGGCTACACCTTC
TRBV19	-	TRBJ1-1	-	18	CASSIRAGESRRRAEAFF	TGTGCCAGTAGTATAAGGGCGGGGGAGTCCCGCCGTAGGGCTGAAGCTTTCTTT
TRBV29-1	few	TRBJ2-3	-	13	CSVVRVSTDTQYF	TGCAGCGTTGTCCGGGTGAGCACAGATACGCAGTATTTT
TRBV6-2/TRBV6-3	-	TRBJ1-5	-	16	CASSYSRPNSNQPQHF	TGTGCCAGCAGTTACTCGCGGCCTAATAGCAATCAGCCCCAGCATTTT
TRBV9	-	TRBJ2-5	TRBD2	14	CASNVAAGGETQYF	TGTGCCAGCAACGTAGCGGCGGGGGGAGAGACCCAGTACTTC
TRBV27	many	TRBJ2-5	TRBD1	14	CASSRRGQGETQYF	TGTGCCAGCAGTCGAAGGGGGCAGGGGGAGACCCAGTACTTC
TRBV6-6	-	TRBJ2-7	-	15	CASSYSTEGAFEQYF	TGTGCCAGCAGTTACTCGACGGAAGGGGCCTTCGAGCAGTACTTC
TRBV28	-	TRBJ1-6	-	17	CASGTSGRGSYNSPLHF	TGTGCCAGCGGAACTTCAGGGAGGGGCTCCTATAATTCACCCCTCCACTTT
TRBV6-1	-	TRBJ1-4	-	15	CASSEEYSLNEKLFF	TGTGCCAGCAGTGAAGAATACAGTCTTAATGAAAAACTGTTTTTT
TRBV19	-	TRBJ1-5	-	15	CASSIDRGYNQPQHF	TGTGCCAGTAGTATAGACAGGGGCTACAATCAGCCCCAGCATTTT
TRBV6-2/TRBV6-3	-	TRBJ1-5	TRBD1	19	CASSYSRGSRGQYNQPQHF	TGTGCCAGCAGTTACTCGCGGGGAAGCCGGGGACAGTACAATCAGCCCCAGCATTTT
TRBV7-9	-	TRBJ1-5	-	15	CASSLQGGSNQPQHF	TGTGCCAGCAGCTTACAGGGAGGGAGCAATCAGCCCCAGCATTTT
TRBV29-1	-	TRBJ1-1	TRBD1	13	CSVIRTGNTEAFF	TGCAGCGTAATAAGGACAGGTAACACTGAAGCTTTCTTT
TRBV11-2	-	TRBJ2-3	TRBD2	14	CASSLGLAGDTQYF	TGTGCCAGCAGCTTAGGACTAGCGGGGGATACGCAGTATTTT
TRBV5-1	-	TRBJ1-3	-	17	CASSPIGQSKGKNTIYF	TGCGCCAGCAGCCCGATCGGACAGAGTAAGGGGAAAAACACCATATATTTT
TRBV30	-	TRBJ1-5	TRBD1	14	CAWSGTGGYQPQHF	TGTGCCTGGAGTGGGACAGGGGGTTATCAGCCCCAGCATTTT
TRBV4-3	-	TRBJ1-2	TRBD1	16	CASSHDRGGRGYGYTF	TGCGCCAGCAGCCATGATAGAGGGGGCCGAGGCTATGGCTACACCTTC
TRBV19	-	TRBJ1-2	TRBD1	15	CASSLDRGANYGYTF	TGTGCCAGTAGTCTTGACAGGGGGGCTAACTATGGCTACACCTTC
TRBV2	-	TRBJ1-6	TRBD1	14	CARNTGGLYSPLHF	TGTGCCAGAAATACAGGGGGCTTGTATTCACCCCTCCACTTT
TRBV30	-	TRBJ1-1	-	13	CAWSDKRGTEAFF	TGTGCCTGGAGTGACAAGAGGGGGACTGAAGCTTTCTTT
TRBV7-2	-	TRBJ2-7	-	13	CASGEGVSYEQYF	TGTGCCAGCGGTGAAGGGGTATCCTACGAGCAGTACTTC
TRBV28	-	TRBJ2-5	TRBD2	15	CASSSRLAGVETQYF	TGTGCCAGCAGTTCAAGACTAGCGGGGGTGGAGACCCAGTACTTC
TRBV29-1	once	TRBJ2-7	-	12	CSAGTRGYEQYF	TGCAGCGCCGGGACTCGTGGCTACGAGCAGTACTTC
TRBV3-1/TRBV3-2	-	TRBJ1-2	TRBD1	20	CASSQLLSRRTGSKNYGYTF	TGTGCCAGCAGCCAACTTCTATCCCGAAGGACAGGGAGTAAAAACTATGGCTACACCTTC
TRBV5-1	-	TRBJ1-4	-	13	CASSLGSYEKLFF	TGCGCCAGCAGCTTGGGCTCCTACGAAAAACTGTTTTTT
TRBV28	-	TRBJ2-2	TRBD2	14	CATASGGNTGELFF	TGTGCCACAGCATCGGGAGGCAACACCGGGGAGCTGTTTTTT
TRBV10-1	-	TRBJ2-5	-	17	CAGSFCLGTGRQETQYF	TGCGCCGGCAGCTTTTGCCTCGGGACTGGGAGACAAGAGACCCAGTACTTC
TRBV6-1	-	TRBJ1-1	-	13	CASSERGRGEAFF	TGTGCCAGCAGTGAGAGGGGGAGGGGTGAAGCTTTCTTT
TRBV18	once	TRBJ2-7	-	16	CASSRNTEGGVSEQYF	TGTGCCAGCTCACGTAATACGGAGGGTGGGGTCTCCGAGCAGTACTTC
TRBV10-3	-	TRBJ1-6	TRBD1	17	CAISSRSGQGDHSPLHF	TGTGCCATCAGTTCTCGATCTGGACAGGGTGACCATTCACCCCTCCACTTT
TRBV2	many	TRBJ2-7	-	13	CASSETTAYEQYF	TGTGCCAGCAGTGAGACGACAGCCTACGAGCAGTACTTC
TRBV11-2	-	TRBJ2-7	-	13	CASSPGRDYEQYF	TGTGCCAGCAGCCCTGGACGGGACTACGAGCAGTACTTC
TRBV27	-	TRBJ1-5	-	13	CASSWGEYQPQHF	TGTGCCAGCAGTTGGGGGGAATATCAGCCCCAGCATTTT
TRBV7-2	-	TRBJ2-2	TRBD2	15	CASSLKAGVTGELFF	TGTGCCAGCAGCTTAAAAGCGGGGGTTACCGGGGAGCTGTTTTTT